This T cell receptor beta chain is from a study of T cell responses to AZD1222 COVID-19 vaccine. CDR1 is LNHDA and CDR2 is SQIVND in the germline V gene (reference sequence). The CDR3 spans 18 residues. Trimming stripped 1 base from V and 0 bases from J, with 16 bases between. In regard to this clone: Its antigen is currently unknown.

TCRdb's copy holds only in-frame clones and misses some; the assay was immunoSEQ multiplex PCR. The sample lists about 110,000 clones, nearly 90% occurring once. Study outcomes and limitations: After two AZD1222 doses, spike-specific TCR breadth and depth rose versus day 0.

Sample: peripheral blood, taken 28 days after the second AZD1222 dose. The sequence came from an adult who received the AZD1222 COVID-19 vaccine. V is TRBV19 and J is TRBJ2-1, with a tentative D call TRBD1 (6 bases). The CDR3 is CASSIGTGSRSSYNEQFF. The CDR3 nucleotides are TGTGCCAGTAGTATAGGTACAGGGTCAAGAAGCTCCTACAATGAGCAGTTCTTC.